A single sample is the source of the 29 T cell receptor beta chains below, sequenced in a study of blood T cell repertoires in COVID-19. This table comes from immunoSEQ multiplex PCR, and its TCRdb copy is limited to in-frame clones, with some not included. The sample holds 200,000 or so clones, almost 80% seen once. The source material was peripheral blood. Receptor source: a man in his sixties with active or convalescent COVID-19.

The chain couples TRBV4-1 to TRBJ2-2; TRBD1 aligns across 7 bases. J was trimmed by 5 bases and V by 4 bases; bases with no gene match: 7. Germline V lookup: CDR1 MGHRA, CDR2 YSYEKL. This CDR3 contains 15 residues. In DNA form, the CDR3 reads TGCGCCAGCAGCCGGGAAGGGACAGTGACCGGGGAGCTGTTTTTT. Its translation: CASSREGTVTGELFF.

This clone showed up just a few times. The rearrangement uses TRBV3-1 (or the pseudogene TRBV3-2) and TRBJ2-1, with 8 nucleotides matching TRBD1. The CDR3 consists of 15 residues. The V gene end was trimmed by 4 bases and the J gene end by 4 bases; junction bases not matched to a gene: 6. Per germline, CDR1 LGHDT and CDR2 YNNKEL (reference sequence). The CDR3 coding sequence is TGTGCCAGCAGCCCGCGGACAGGGCTATACAATGAGCAGTTCTTC. It encodes CASSPRTGLYNEQFF.

The V gene is TRBV13, the J gene TRBJ1-5; D gene unclear. V was trimmed by 4 bases and J by 4 bases, leaving 17 bases between them. This CDR3 is built from 16 residues. Per the germline V gene, CDR1 is PRHDT and CDR2 is FYEKMQ (reference sequence). The CDR3 DNA sequence: TGTGCCAGCAGCTGGGAGGGTAATTGGGAGAATCAGCCCCAGCATTTT. This sequence encodes CASSWEGNWENQPQHF. Full variable domain (rest looked up from reference TRBV13 and TRBJ1-5): AAGVIQSPRHLIKEKRETATLKCYPIPRHDTVYWYQQGPGQDPQFLISFYEKMQSDKGSIPDRFSAQQFSDYHSELNMSSLELGDSALYFCASSWEGNWENQPQHFGDGTRLSIL.

The V gene is TRBV4-2, the J gene TRBJ2-3, with TRBD2 identical over 9 bases. This CDR3 comprises 18 residues. Germline V lookup: CDR1 LGHNA, CDR2 YNFKEQ. J was trimmed by 3 bases and V by 4 bases; bases with no gene match: 14. DNA of the CDR3: TGTGCCAGCAGCCCGCGGGAAAGCGGGAGGCCCCATACAGATACGCAGTATTTT. It yields the protein CASSPRESGRPHTDTQYF.

In this sample, this clone turned up once. This chain links TRBV2 with TRBJ2-5, with 15 bases fitting TRBD2. The CDR3 runs 20 residues. Trimming removed 4 bases from V and 5 bases from J; junction bases left unmatched: 17. In germline, CDR1 is SNHLY, CDR2 FYNNEI. The chain's CDR3 is CASSVASRGTSGRRPETQYF. In nucleotides, the CDR3 is TGTGCCAGCAGTGTAGCCTCCCGGGGGACTAGCGGGAGGAGGCCCGAGACCCAGTACTTC.

The V and J genes are TRBV27 and TRBJ2-3; D perhaps matches TRBD2 (6 bases). Trimming pared 8 bases from V and 4 bases from J, leaving 16 bases between. The germline CDR1 and CDR2 sequences are MNHEY and SMNVEV (reference sequence). This CDR3 has 14 residues. The CDR3 here is CASRRLVAADTQYF. For the CDR3, the DNA is TGTGCCAGCCGTAGACTAGTTGCGGCAGATACGCAGTATTTT.

In this sample, this clone turned up a few times. This chain joins TRBV7-8 and TRBJ2-2; 12 nucleotides line up with TRBD2. The germline gives CDR1 SGHVS, CDR2 FQNEAQ. V shed 5 bases, J shed 7 bases, and the junction held 2 bases outside the gene matches. The CDR3 is 14 amino acids. CDR3 bases: TGTGCCAGCAGCCCACTAGCGGGAGGCGGGGAGCTGTTTTTT. Translation gives CASSPLAGGGELFF.

The chain combines TRBV4-1 with TRBJ1-1; 9 bases line up with TRBD1. Trimming at V came to 3 bases and at J to 6 bases, leaving 8 bases not matched to a gene. Germline V CDR1 and CDR2: MGHRA, YSYEKL. There are 15 residues in the CDR3. CDR3 in amino acids: CASSQVLQGAPEAFF. The CDR3 DNA reads as TGCGCCAGCAGCCAGGTTCTACAGGGGGCGCCTGAAGCTTTCTTT.

The rearrangement joins TRBV19 to TRBJ2-2; 8 bases match TRBD1. The V and J ends lost 4 bases and 6 bases, in that order; junction bases with no gene match: 16. The CDR3 is 18 amino acids. Germline CDR1 is LNHDA and CDR2 is SQIVND (reference sequence). The CDR3 region is CASSNSHRGVLRPGELFF. CDR3 in DNA: TGTGCCAGTAGTAACTCCCACAGGGGGGTTCTTCGGCCCGGGGAGCTGTTTTTT.

The gene calls are TRBV12-2 and TRBJ1-1; TRBD1 was called by the table and not checked on the DNA. TRBV12-2 is a recognized pseudogene. The CDR3 loop spans 15 amino acids. The CDR3 DNA follows: TGTGCAAGTCTTCAGAGACAGGGTCGGAGCACTGAAGCTTTCTTT. It is translated as CASLQRQGRSTEAFF.

V usage is TRBV29-1 and J usage is TRBJ1-1, with D maybe TRBD1 (5 bases). There are 13 residues in the CDR3. The germline V gene encodes CDR1 SQVTM and CDR2 ANQGSEA. V gave up 4 bases and J gave up 3 bases, with 12 bases separating them. CDR3: CSVGAGRDTEAFF. CDR3 bases: TGCAGCGTTGGAGCAGGGAGGGACACTGAAGCTTTCTTT. Combining the CDR3 with reference TRBV29-1 and TRBJ1-1 gives the whole variable domain SAVISQKPSRDICQRGTSLTIQCQVDSQVTMMFWYRQQPGQSLTLIATANQGSEATYESGFVIDKFPISRPNLTFSTLTVSNMSPEDSSIYLCSVGAGRDTEAFFGQGTRLTVV.

V is TRBV3-1 (or the pseudogene TRBV3-2) and J is TRBJ1-6; a possible D gene is TRBD1 (6 bases). Trimming took 4 bases from V and 10 from J, leaving 11 bases between them. The CDR3 loop spans 13 amino acids. The germline V gene encodes CDR1 LGHDT and CDR2 YNNKEL (reference sequence). The CDR3 sequence: CASSPDRWSPLHF. CDR3 bases: TGTGCCAGCAGCCCCGACAGGTGGTCACCCCTCCACTTT.

In this sample, this clone turned up a few times. The chain has TRBV28 and TRBJ2-7, with 10 bases lining up with TRBD1. This CDR3 is built from 13 residues. V shed 7 bases and J 7 bases; nucleotides not matched to a gene: 7. Germline CDR1 MDHEN, CDR2 SYDVKM. The CDR3 DNA follows: TGTGCCAGCATACGACAGGGGGCTAGGGAGCAGTACTTC. The encoded protein is CASIRQGAREQYF.

This CDR3 is CASSFQGNNEQFF. The DNA of the CDR3 is TGCGCCAGCAGCTTTCAGGGGAACAATGAGCAGTTCTTC. This chain uses TRBV5-1 with TRBJ2-1; D is perhaps TRBD1 (6 bases). CDR1 is SGHRS, CDR2 YFSETQ, per germline. Deletions cut 2 bases from V and 5 bases from J, with 8 bases between. The CDR3 covers 13 residues.

There are a few counts of this clone. The chain combines TRBV9 with TRBJ2-2; D gene uncertain. V was trimmed by 0 bases and J by 6 bases, leaving 9 bases between them. CDR3 size: 14 residues. Germline CDR1 and CDR2: SGDLS and YYNGEE. CDR3 DNA: TGTGCCAGCAGCGTAGTCGGTATAGCCGGGGAGCTGTTTTTT. Protein product: CASSVVGIAGELFF.

V and J are TRBV19 and TRBJ1-1; 8 bases fit TRBD1. The CDR3 extends over 15 amino acids. V was clipped by 2 bases and J by 5 bases; unmatched bases: 7. Germline V gene sequence: CDR1 LNHDA, CDR2 SQIVND (reference sequence). CDR3 DNA: TGTGCCAGTAGTATACCCGGACAGGGTGGTACTGAAGCTTTCTTT. This sequence encodes CASSIPGQGGTEAFF.

The rearrangement uses TRBV18 and TRBJ2-3, with D perhaps TRBD2 (6 bases). The CDR3 has 16 amino acids. Germline V lookup: CDR1 KGHSH, CDR2 LQKENI. V was shortened by 6 bases and J by 6 bases, with 22 bases between the two germline ends. Here the CDR3 DNA reads TGTGCCAGCTCTCCCAGTCGAATAGGCGCGGGGGATACGCAGTATTTT. This encodes CASSPSRIGAGDTQYF.

The rearrangement links TRBV6-2 or TRBV6-3 to TRBJ2-7; 7 bases are a match to TRBD1. Germline CDR1 is MNHEY and CDR2 is SVGEGT. The CDR3 runs 14 residues. The V segment lost 1 base and the J segment 5 bases; nucleotides outside the gene matches: 5. CDR3 coding DNA: TGTGCCAGCAGTTACTTGAGGGGGCGGGACGAGCAGTACTTC. Its translation: CASSYLRGRDEQYF.

The rearrangement joins TRBV11-2 to TRBJ2-1, with unresolved D. Germline V gives CDR1 SGHAT, CDR2 FQNNGV. The CDR3 extends over 13 amino acids. V lost 5 bases to trimming and J lost 10 bases, with 15 bases between them. DNA of the CDR3: TGTGCCAGCAGCCCCGCCCCTAGAAGGGAGCAGTTCTTC. It yields the protein CASSPAPRREQFF.

The chain links TRBV19 to TRBJ2-7; TRBD1 matches at 9 bases. V trimming: 5 bases; J trimming: 4 bases; junction bases outside the gene matches: 12. This CDR3 comprises 16 residues. Germline CDR1 and CDR2: LNHDA and SQIVND (reference sequence). The DNA of the CDR3 is TGTGCCAGTAGTCCCTCGGGGGGACAGGGCCGGTACGAGCAGTACTTC. Protein: CASSPSGGQGRYEQYF.

The chain is built from TRBV2 and TRBJ2-1; 9 nucleotides agree with TRBD2. After removal of 11 bases from V and 7 bases from J, the junction contained 15 bases not matched to a gene. Germline CDR1 is SNHLY and CDR2 is FYNNEI. The CDR3 covers 15 residues. CDR3 sequence: CAGTDEAGGPNEQFF. In nucleotides, the CDR3 is TGTGCCGGAACTGACGAGGCGGGAGGGCCGAATGAGCAGTTCTTC. The variable domain in full, completed from reference TRBV2 and TRBJ2-1, reads EPEVTQTPSHQVTQMGQEVILRCVPISNHLYFYWYRQILGQKVEFLVSFYNNEISEKSEIFDDQFSVERPDGSNFTLKIRSTKLEDSAMYFCAGTDEAGGPNEQFFGPGTRLTVL.

This clone has a handful of counts. V is TRBV9 and J is TRBJ2-1; D is perhaps TRBD2 (6 bases). The CDR3 is 14 amino acids. Germline V gene lookup returns CDR1 SGDLS and CDR2 YYNGEE. The V gene lost 2 bases and the J gene lost 8 bases, with 14 bases spanning the gap. CDR3 sequence: CASSVSSGGDEQFF. The DNA of the CDR3 is TGTGCCAGCAGCGTCAGTAGCGGAGGCGATGAGCAGTTCTTC.

This clone was seen just once. The J gene is TRBJ2-3, the V gene TRBV19; 7 bases are shared with TRBD1. The CDR3 consists of 17 residues. Trimming at V came to 5 bases and at J to 2 bases, leaving 13 bases not matched to a gene. The germline V gene has CDR1 LNHDA and CDR2 SQIVND (reference sequence). In nucleotides, the CDR3 is TGTGCCAGTAGTGGAACCGGGACAGCAAAAATCACAGATACGCAGTATTTT. Amino acid sequence: CASSGTGTAKITDTQYF.

In nucleotides, the CDR3 is TGCAGCGTGAAGAGGGGGGGTACGAACACTGAAGCTTTCTTT. The encoded protein is CSVKRGGTNTEAFF. The chain uses TRBV29-1 and TRBJ1-1, with D possibly being TRBD1 (6 bases). This CDR3 comprises 14 residues. The V end lost 6 bases, the J end lost 1 base, and 15 bases lay between the germline ends. Germline V gene lookup returns CDR1 SQVTM and CDR2 ANQGSEA.

This chain uses TRBV5-6 with TRBJ1-1; D not certain. This CDR3 spans 12 amino acids. Per the germline V gene, CDR1 is SGHDT and CDR2 is YYEEEE. Trimming stripped 0 bases from V and 5 bases from J, with 5 bases between. CDR3 sequence (DNA): TGTGCCAGCAGCTTGGTACAGACTGAAGCTTTCTTT. Translated: CASSLVQTEAFF.

The chain recombines TRBV2 with TRBJ1-2; D not certain. V lost 2 bases, J lost 4 bases, and 14 bases lay in between. Germline lookup yields CDR1 SNHLY and CDR2 FYNNEI. The CDR3 consists of 15 residues. The CDR3 protein is CASSERRPGGYGYTF. In nucleotides, the CDR3 is TGTGCCAGCAGTGAACGTCGTCCGGGAGGCTATGGCTACACCTTC. Drawing the rest from reference TRBV2 and TRBJ1-2, the complete variable domain is EPEVTQTPSHQVTQMGQEVILRCVPISNHLYFYWYRQILGQKVEFLVSFYNNEISEKSEIFDDQFSVERPDGSNFTLKIRSTKLEDSAMYFCASSERRPGGYGYTFGSGTRLTVV.

The genes are TRBV6-6 and TRBJ1-3, with 8 positions matching TRBD1. J lost 0 bases, V lost 7 bases, and 5 bases had no gene match. The CDR3 is 15 residues long. Germline V gene sequence: CDR1 MNHNY, CDR2 SVGAGI (reference sequence). The CDR3 reads CASTDRGRSGNTIYF. DNA for the CDR3: TGTGCCAGCACCGACAGGGGACGCTCTGGAAACACCATATATTTT.

The rearrangement joins TRBV6-1 to TRBJ2-3; TRBD2 matches at 13 bases. The CDR3 covers 17 residues. Germline V lookup: CDR1 MNHNS, CDR2 SASEGT. V lost 2 bases and J lost 4; bases outside the gene matches: 6. CDR3 amino acids: CASSETSGRAGADTQYF. Written as DNA, the CDR3 is TGTGCCAGCAGTGAAACTAGCGGGAGGGCCGGGGCAGATACGCAGTATTTT.

The CDR3, as DNA: TGCGCCAGCAGCTTGGTTGGGACAGGAGTCAATGAGCAGTTCTTC. Its translation is CASSLVGTGVNEQFF. The V gene is TRBV5-1, the J gene TRBJ2-1, with TRBD1 matching 8 bases. The CDR3 has 15 amino acids. V gave up 0 bases and J gave up 6 bases; unmatched junction bases: 5. Germline V gene sequence: CDR1 SGHRS, CDR2 YFSETQ.